The T cell receptor beta chain described here comes from a study of shared clonotypes between healthy human individuals. Findings and caveats of the study: Clonotype sharing among donors likely depends on sequencing depth. Apart from blood, nothing was sampled; tissue repertoires likely differ.

CDR1 and CDR2 (germline): SSHAT, FNYEAQ (reference sequence). This CDR3 has 14 residues. The run depth of the assay was deep. Repertoires were generated with immunoSEQ multiplex PCR, while TCRdb's copy carries only in-frame clones and drops some. The sample shows around 440,000 clones, 75% to 80% of them seen only once. In the case of this clone: The antigen is unknown. At one boundary the junction diverges from the germline segment, which might be a read error.

This receptor was taken from a woman in her thirties or forties in good health. Some clones in this sample may be carry-over from other donors' samples. Sequencing used PBMCs. The J gene is TRBJ2-5, the V gene TRBV7-7, with D possibly being TRBD2 (5 bases). The CDR3 nucleotides read TGTGCTAGCAGCACCTCCCCGGGGCAAGAGACCCAGTACTTC. Encoded protein: CASSTSPGQETQYF.